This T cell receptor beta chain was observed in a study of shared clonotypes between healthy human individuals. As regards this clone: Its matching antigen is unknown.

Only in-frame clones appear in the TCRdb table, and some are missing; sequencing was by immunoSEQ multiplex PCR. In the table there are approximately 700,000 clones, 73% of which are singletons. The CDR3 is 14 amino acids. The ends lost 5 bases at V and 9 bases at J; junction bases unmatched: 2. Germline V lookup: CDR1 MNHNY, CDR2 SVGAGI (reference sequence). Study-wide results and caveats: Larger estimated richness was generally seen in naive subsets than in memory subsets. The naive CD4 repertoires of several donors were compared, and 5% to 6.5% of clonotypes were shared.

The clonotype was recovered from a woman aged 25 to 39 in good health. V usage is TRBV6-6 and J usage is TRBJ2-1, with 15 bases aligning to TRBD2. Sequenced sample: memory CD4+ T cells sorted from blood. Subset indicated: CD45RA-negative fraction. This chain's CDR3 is CASSRTSGRAEQFF. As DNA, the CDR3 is TGTGCCAGCAGTCGGACTAGCGGGAGGGCTGAGCAGTTCTTC.